This T cell receptor beta chain was obtained from a study of lymphopenia after photon versus proton radiotherapy. Study-level findings and limits: In patients who died, overall survival fell as post-nadir TCR diversity dropped more. After lymphocyte nadir, photon-treated repertoires showed oligoclonal expansion, especially CD8+ Temra.

This clone has only a few counts. Its matching antigen is unknown. Repertoires were generated with immunoSEQ multiplex PCR, while TCRdb's copy carries only in-frame clones and drops some. The top ten hold around 50% of the sample, which has tens of thousands of clones, about 91% seen once. This CDR3 has 14 residues. Germline V gene lookup returns CDR1 ENHRY and CDR2 SYGVKD. Trimming stripped 6 bases from V and 1 base from J, with 13 bases between. The genes are TRBV10-3 and TRBJ2-7, with D tentatively TRBD1 (6 bases). The sequencing here drew on peripheral blood, taken from a patient treated with proton-based radiotherapy. This clonotype was obtained from a woman in her fifties or sixties with cholangiocarcinoma. Some clones in this sample may be carry-over from other donors' samples. Here the CDR3 reads CAISPGTNSYEQYF. Here the CDR3 DNA reads TGTGCCATCAGCCCCGGGACAAATTCCTACGAGCAGTACTTC.